The 10 T cell receptor beta chains in this list originate from one sample, sequenced in a study of blood T cells in healthy people across ages. A second PCR of 7 to 11 cycles used a sample-barcoded 5' primer and a J-beta primer mix. Via MiXCR, TCRdb re-called the 5' RACE reads, giving one row per CDR3 protein. The sample shows around 1,700,000 distinct CDR3 sequences, 28% of them seen only once. Material for sequencing was blood. These receptor sequences come from a woman aged 25 to 45 in good health.

This chain joins TRBV7-9 and TRBJ1-1; D gene uncertain. Germline values: CDR1 SEHNR, CDR2 FQNEAQ (reference sequence). V lost 3 bases and J 7 bases, leaving 6 bases between the germline ends. The CDR3 contains 11 residues. The CDR3 sequence is CASSLVSEAFF. The CDR3 bases are TGTGCCAGCAGCTTGGTCAGTGAAGCTTTCTTT.

There are many counts of this clonotype. The J gene is TRBJ2-7, the V gene TRBV20-1, with 8 bases lining up with TRBD1. The germline gives CDR1 DFQATT, CDR2 SNEGSKA (reference sequence). The CDR3 covers 14 residues. V shed 0 bases and J 5 bases; nucleotides not matched to a gene: 6. The CDR3, as DNA: TGCAGTGCTAGAGATCCGGGACAGGTCAACGAGCAGTACTTC. It yields the protein CSARDPGQVNEQYF.

Points on this clonotype: One end of the junction varies from germline; a read error may be responsible. The chain is built from TRBV4-1 and TRBJ1-1; 8 bases line up with TRBD1. Looked up from germline, CDR1 is MGHRA and CDR2 is YSYEKL. The CDR3 has 16 amino acids. CDR3 sequence reads: CASSQGAGGGSTEACF. As DNA, the CDR3 is TGCGCCAGCAGCCAAGGGGCAGGGGGCGGGAGCACTGAAGCTTGCTTT.

The V gene is TRBV9, the J gene TRBJ2-1; D unresolved. Between the trimmed V and J ends, which lost 0 bases and 4 bases, there was a span of 5 bases. CDR3 length: 13 amino acids. Germline V gene sequence: CDR1 SGDLS, CDR2 YYNGEE. CDR3 sequence reads: CASSVEEYNEQFF. In nucleotides, the CDR3 is TGTGCCAGCAGCGTAGAAGAGTACAATGAGCAGTTCTTC.

This clonotype has a single count. This sequence joins TRBV12-3 or TRBV12-4 and TRBJ2-1, with D unclear. Trimming left V 9 bases short and J 10 bases short, with 22 bases between. This CDR3 has 14 amino acids. The CDR3 spells CASFHGKKVGEQFF. The CDR3 DNA is TGTGCCAGTTTCCATGGGAAAAAGGTAGGGGAGCAGTTCTTC.

The chain employs TRBV9 and TRBJ2-7; D call uncertain. The V and J ends lost 0 bases and 7 bases respectively, with 23 bases between them. The CDR3 has 17 amino acids. Germline CDR1 SGDLS, CDR2 YYNGEE. The CDR3 reads CASSVGMVGISYNEQYF. As DNA, the CDR3 is TGTGCCAGCAGCGTAGGAATGGTGGGGATATCCTACAATGAGCAGTACTTC.

The V and J genes are TRBV5-1 and TRBJ2-5; D is ambiguous. This CDR3 is built from 14 residues. Germline V gives CDR1 SGHRS, CDR2 YFSETQ. Trimming took 1 base from V and 3 from J, leaving 10 bases between them. The CDR3 DNA sequence: TGCGCCAGCAGCTTGTTACGGGCTGAAGAGACCCAGTACTTC. Translation gives CASSLLRAEETQYF.

This clonotype was seen a handful of times. V usage is TRBV7-2 and J usage is TRBJ2-1; no clear D gene. Trimming removed 5 bases from V and 6 bases from J, with 8 bases in between. CDR1 is SGHTA and CDR2 is FQGNSA in the germline V gene. The CDR3 totals 12 residues. CDR3 amino acids: CASSTNSNEQFF. In DNA, the CDR3 is TGTGCCAGCAGCACTAACTCCAATGAGCAGTTCTTC.

This clonotype has just one count. The chain recombines TRBV24-1 with TRBJ1-5; D uncertain. The germline V gene encodes CDR1 KGHDR and CDR2 SFDVKD. The length of the CDR3 is 14 residues. Trimming removed 1 base at V and 4 bases at J, with 7 bases between. CDR3 DNA sequence: TGTGCCACCAGTGATTTAGCCCGTAATCAGCCCCAGCATTTT. This gives the protein CATSDLARNQPQHF.

The CDR3 nucleotides read TGTGCCAGCAGCTTAATCCTGGGGGGCGAGACCCAGTACTTC. It encodes CASSLILGGETQYF. The chain uses TRBV7-9 and TRBJ2-5; D is perhaps TRBD1 or TRBD2 (6 bases each). Germline CDR1 and CDR2: SEHNR and FQNEAQ (reference sequence). V gave up 2 bases and J gave up 5 bases, with 12 bases separating them. This CDR3 is built from 14 residues. Complete variable domain (other parts from reference TRBV7-9 and TRBJ2-5): DTGVSQNPRHKITKRGQNVTFRCDPISEHNRLYWYRQTLGQGPEFLTYFQNEAQLEKSRLLSDRFSAERPKGSFSTLEIQRTEQGDSAMYLCASSLILGGETQYFGPGTRLLVL.